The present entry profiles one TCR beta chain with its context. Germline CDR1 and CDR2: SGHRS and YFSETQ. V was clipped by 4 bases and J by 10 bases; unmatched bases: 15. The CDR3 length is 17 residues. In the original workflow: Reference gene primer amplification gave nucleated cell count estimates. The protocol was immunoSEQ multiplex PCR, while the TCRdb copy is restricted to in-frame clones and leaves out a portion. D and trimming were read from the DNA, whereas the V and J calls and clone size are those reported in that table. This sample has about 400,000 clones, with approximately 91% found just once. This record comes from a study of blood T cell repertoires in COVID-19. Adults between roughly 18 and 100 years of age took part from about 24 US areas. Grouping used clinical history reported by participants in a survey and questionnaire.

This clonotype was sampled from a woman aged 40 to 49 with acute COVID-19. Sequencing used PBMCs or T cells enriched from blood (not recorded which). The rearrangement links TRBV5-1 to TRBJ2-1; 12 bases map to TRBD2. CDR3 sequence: CASSKSRGLAGSGEQFF. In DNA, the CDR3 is TGCGCCAGCAGCAAAAGCCGAGGACTAGCGGGGTCAGGGGAGCAGTTCTTC.